These 14 T cell receptor beta chains were all obtained from the same sample, sequenced in a study of blood T cell repertoires in COVID-19. The data were produced by immunoSEQ multiplex PCR, yet TCRdb's version contains in-frame clones alone and is incomplete. The profile covers a few hundred thousand clones, with more than 70% appearing a single time and roughly 1.9% taken by the ten largest. The sequencing input was PBMCs or T cells enriched from blood (not recorded which). The receptors come from a man aged 40-49 years in a cohort exposed to, infected with or recovered from COVID-19 (not recorded which).

The chain recombines TRBV7-6 with TRBJ2-2; 13 bases agree with TRBD2. The CDR3 length is 17 residues. V dropped 5 bases and J dropped 4; count of bases not matched to a gene: 7. Looked up from germline, CDR1 is SGHVS and CDR2 is FNYEAQ. CDR3 DNA sequence: TGTGCCAGCAGCGCAGGACTAGCGGGAGTGGGCACCGGGGAGCTGTTTTTT. Residues: CASSAGLAGVGTGELFF.

The rearrangement uses TRBV2 and TRBJ2-7; possible D gene TRBD2, 5 bases. This CDR3 spans 13 amino acids. CDR1 SNHLY and CDR2 FYNNEI come from the germline V gene. Between the trimmed V and J ends, which lost 8 bases and 3 bases, there was a span of 14 bases. DNA of the CDR3: TGTGCCAGCTCCGAGGGCGCAGTCTACGAGCAGTACTTC. This translates into CASSEGAVYEQYF.

This clone was observed a single time. The V gene is TRBV5-1, the J gene TRBJ1-1; TRBD1 aligns across 7 bases. The CDR3 extends over 17 amino acids. Germline V lookup: CDR1 SGHRS, CDR2 YFSETQ. Germline trimming cut 4 bases from V and 2 bases from J; bases unmatched to any gene: 14. The CDR3 nucleotides read TGCGCCAGCAGCCCCGCCGCGTTGGGACAGAGAAACACTGAAGCTTTCTTT. This encodes CASSPAALGQRNTEAFF.

V gene TRBV24-1 combines with J gene TRBJ2-1; D remains ambiguous. The germline V gene encodes CDR1 KGHDR and CDR2 SFDVKD. The V gene lost 2 bases and the J gene lost 6 bases, with 13 bases spanning the gap. The CDR3 has 15 amino acids. The CDR3 DNA reads TGTGCCACCAGTGATTGGGCCCCGCGCTCCAATGAGCAGTTCTTC. It specifies CATSDWAPRSNEQFF.

The chain recombines TRBV30 with TRBJ1-5; D gene uncertain. The germline V gene encodes CDR1 GTSNPN and CDR2 SVGIG (reference sequence). The CDR3 consists of 13 residues. V was pared by 2 bases and J by 5 bases, with 10 bases between. CDR3 nucleotides: TGTGCCTGGAGTTACAGCCAGTATCAGCCCCAGCATTTT. Its protein is CAWSYSQYQPQHF.

The chain links TRBV12-3 or TRBV12-4 to TRBJ1-2, with 9 bases identical to TRBD1. V shed 6 bases, J shed 8 bases, and the junction held 7 bases outside the gene matches. This CDR3 spans 13 amino acids. For the CDR3, the DNA is TGTGCCAGCAGACAACAGGGGGCGCAGGGCTACACCTTC. This encodes CASRQQGAQGYTF.

The J gene is TRBJ1-5, the V gene TRBV27; no reliable D call. The CDR3 runs 15 residues. The V end was cut by 1 base, the J end by 1 base, with 8 bases between. Per the germline V gene, CDR1 is MNHEY and CDR2 is SMNVEV (reference sequence). CDR3 sequence reads: CASSLYGVSNQPQHF. The CDR3, as DNA: TGTGCCAGCAGTTTATACGGGGTGAGCAATCAGCCCCAGCATTTT.

The V gene is TRBV28, the J gene TRBJ1-5; 9 bases are shared with TRBD1. The V gene's germline CDR1 is MDHEN and CDR2 SYDVKM. This CDR3 has 18 amino acids. Trimming took 4 bases from V and 6 from J; bases not matched to a gene: 16. The DNA of the CDR3 is TGTGCCAGCAGTTCTCCGGGACAGGGCGTTCTGTTTAGTCAGCCCCAGCATTTT. As protein: CASSSPGQGVLFSQPQHF.

The chain combines TRBV27 with TRBJ1-5; the D is unclear. Germline values: CDR1 MNHEY, CDR2 SMNVEV (reference sequence). The CDR3 runs 15 residues. V was trimmed by 0 bases and J by 10 bases, leaving 16 bases between them. CDR3 nucleotides: TGTGCCAGCAGTTTATCGAGGCCAGTTAGTCGTCCCCAGCATTTT. It translates to CASSLSRPVSRPQHF.

The chain uses TRBV7-8 and TRBJ1-4, with 7 bases fitting TRBD1. Germline values: CDR1 SGHVS, CDR2 FQNEAQ. V lost 4 bases, J lost 7 bases, and 9 bases stayed unmatched. The CDR3 has 15 residues. CDR3 coding DNA: TGTGCCAGCAGCTCAAACAGGGGCGTCTTTGAAAAACTGTTTTTT. Amino acid sequence: CASSSNRGVFEKLFF. Together with reference TRBV7-8 and TRBJ1-4, the CDR3 gives the full variable domain: GAGVSQSPRYKVAKRGQDVALRCDPISGHVSLFWYQQALGQGPEFLTYFQNEAQLDKSGLPSDRFFAERPEGSVSTLKIQRTQQEDSAVYLCASSSNRGVFEKLFFGSGTQLSVL.

The chain has TRBV18 and TRBJ1-2, with a tentative D call TRBD1 (5 bases). Trimming left V 4 bases short and J 6 bases short, with 12 bases between. The germline gives CDR1 KGHSH, CDR2 LQKENI. The CDR3 consists of 13 residues. DNA of the CDR3: TGTGCCAGCTCACGGTCCAGGGAGGATGGCTACACCTTC. This gives the protein CASSRSREDGYTF. Complete variable domain (other parts from reference TRBV18 and TRBJ1-2): NAGVMQNPRHLVRRRGQEARLRCSPMKGHSHVYWYRQLPEEGLKFMVYLQKENIIDESGMPKERFSAEFPKEGPSILRIQQVVRGDSAAYFCASSRSREDGYTFGSGTRLTVV.

J is TRBJ1-1 and V is TRBV5-1; maybe TRBD1 (6 bases). Per the germline V gene, CDR1 is SGHRS and CDR2 is YFSETQ. This CDR3 is built from 16 residues. Trimming took 4 bases from V and 5 from J, leaving 21 bases between them. The CDR3 reads CASSSWGRGARTEAFF. CDR3 in DNA: TGCGCCAGCAGCAGTTGGGGTCGGGGGGCGCGGACTGAAGCTTTCTTT. The full variable domain, with the rest looked up from reference TRBV5-1 and TRBJ1-1, is KAGVTQTPRYLIKTRGQQVTLSCSPISGHRSVSWYQQTPGQGLQFLFEYFSETQRNKGNFPGRFSGRQFSNSRSEMNVSTLELGDSALYLCASSSWGRGARTEAFFGQGTRLTVV.

This rearrangement joins TRBV29-1 to TRBJ2-7; 10 bases line up with TRBD2. CDR1 and CDR2 from the germline V gene are SQVTM and ANQGSEA. V was clipped by 2 bases and J by 2 bases; unmatched bases: 6. This CDR3 spans 15 amino acids. The CDR3 reads CSVESPTSGPYEQYF. CDR3 coding DNA: TGCAGCGTTGAAAGCCCGACTAGCGGGCCCTACGAGCAGTACTTC.

The V call is TRBV5-1, the J call TRBJ1-5; a possible D gene is TRBD1 (5 bases). CDR1 and CDR2 (germline): SGHRS, YFSETQ. Trimming left V 0 bases short and J 4 bases short, with 5 bases between. This CDR3 has 13 amino acids. In nucleotides, the CDR3 is TGCGCCAGCAGCTTGGACAGGAATCAGCCCCAGCATTTT. It translates to CASSLDRNQPQHF. The whole variable domain, filled in from reference TRBV5-1 and TRBJ1-5, reads KAGVTQTPRYLIKTRGQQVTLSCSPISGHRSVSWYQQTPGQGLQFLFEYFSETQRNKGNFPGRFSGRQFSNSRSEMNVSTLELGDSALYLCASSLDRNQPQHFGDGTRLSIL.